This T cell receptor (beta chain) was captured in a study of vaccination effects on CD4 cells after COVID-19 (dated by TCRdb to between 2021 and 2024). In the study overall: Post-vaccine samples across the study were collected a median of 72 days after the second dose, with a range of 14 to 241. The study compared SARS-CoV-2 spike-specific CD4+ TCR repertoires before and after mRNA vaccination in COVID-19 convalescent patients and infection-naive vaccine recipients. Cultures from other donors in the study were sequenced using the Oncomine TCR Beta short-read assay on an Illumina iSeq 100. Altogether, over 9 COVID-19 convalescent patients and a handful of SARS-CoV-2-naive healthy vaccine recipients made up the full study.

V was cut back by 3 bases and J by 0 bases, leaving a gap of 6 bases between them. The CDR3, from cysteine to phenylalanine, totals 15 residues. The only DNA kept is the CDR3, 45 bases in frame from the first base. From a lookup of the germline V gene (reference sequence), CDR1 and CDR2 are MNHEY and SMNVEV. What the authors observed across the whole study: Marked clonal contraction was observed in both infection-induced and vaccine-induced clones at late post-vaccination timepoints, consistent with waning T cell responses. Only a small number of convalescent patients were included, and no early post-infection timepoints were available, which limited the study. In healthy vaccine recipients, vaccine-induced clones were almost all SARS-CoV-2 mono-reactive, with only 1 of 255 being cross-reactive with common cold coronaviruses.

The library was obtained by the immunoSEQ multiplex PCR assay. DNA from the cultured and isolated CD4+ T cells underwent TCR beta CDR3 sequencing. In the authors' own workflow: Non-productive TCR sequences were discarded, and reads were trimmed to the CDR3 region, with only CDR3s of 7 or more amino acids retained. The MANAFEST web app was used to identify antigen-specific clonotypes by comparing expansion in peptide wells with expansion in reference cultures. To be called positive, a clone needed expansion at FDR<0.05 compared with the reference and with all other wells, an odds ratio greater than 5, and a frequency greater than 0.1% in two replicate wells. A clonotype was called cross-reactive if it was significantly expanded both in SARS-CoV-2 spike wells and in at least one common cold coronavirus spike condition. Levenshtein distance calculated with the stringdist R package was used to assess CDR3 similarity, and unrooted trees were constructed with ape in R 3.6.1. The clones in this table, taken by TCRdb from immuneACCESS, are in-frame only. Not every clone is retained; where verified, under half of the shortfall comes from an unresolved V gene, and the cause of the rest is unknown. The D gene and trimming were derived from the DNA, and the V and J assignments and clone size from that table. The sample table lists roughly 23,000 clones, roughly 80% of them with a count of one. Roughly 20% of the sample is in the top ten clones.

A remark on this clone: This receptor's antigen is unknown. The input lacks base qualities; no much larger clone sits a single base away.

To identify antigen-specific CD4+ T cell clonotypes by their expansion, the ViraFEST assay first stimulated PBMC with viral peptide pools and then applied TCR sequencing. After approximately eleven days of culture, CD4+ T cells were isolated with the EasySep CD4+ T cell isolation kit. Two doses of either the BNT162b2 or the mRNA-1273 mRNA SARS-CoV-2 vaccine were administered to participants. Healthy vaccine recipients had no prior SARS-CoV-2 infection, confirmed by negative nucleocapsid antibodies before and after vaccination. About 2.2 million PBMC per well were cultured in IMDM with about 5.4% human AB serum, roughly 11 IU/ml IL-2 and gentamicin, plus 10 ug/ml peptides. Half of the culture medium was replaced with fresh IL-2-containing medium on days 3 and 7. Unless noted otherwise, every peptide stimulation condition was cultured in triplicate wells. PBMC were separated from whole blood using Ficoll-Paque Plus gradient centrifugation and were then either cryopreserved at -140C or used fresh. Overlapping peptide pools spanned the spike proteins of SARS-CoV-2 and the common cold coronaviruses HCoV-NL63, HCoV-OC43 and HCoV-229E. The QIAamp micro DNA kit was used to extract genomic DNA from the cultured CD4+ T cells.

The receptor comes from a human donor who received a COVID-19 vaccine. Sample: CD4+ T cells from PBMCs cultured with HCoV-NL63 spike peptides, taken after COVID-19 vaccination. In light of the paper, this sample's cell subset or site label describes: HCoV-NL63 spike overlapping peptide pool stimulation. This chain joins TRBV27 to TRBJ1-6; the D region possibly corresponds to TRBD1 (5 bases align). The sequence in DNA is TGTGCCAGCAGTTTCGACAGCTCCTATAATTCACCCCTCCACTTT. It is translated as CASSFDSSYNSPLHF.